The rows below give T cell receptor beta chains drawn from one sample of a study of sequential checkpoint blockade in melanoma. Sequencing used immunoSEQ multiplex PCR; TCRdb keeps in-frame clones, though not all of them. The sample consists of approximately 12,000 clones, approximately 83% of them appearing once. The input for sequencing was CD8+ T cells sorted from blood (inferred from file names), taken from a patient given nivolumab and ipilimumab in sequence. The receptor source for this set is a human donor with melanoma. CDR3s include the opening cysteine and the closing phenylalanine or tryptophan. A D gene is named only where the DNA matches it firmly. Rows give clone size only sometimes, using once, few, many, or a class for an expanded clone.

>.|TRBV28|16|TRBJ2-5|TRBD1
CASSFKTGTAQETQYF
TGTGCCAGCAGTTTCAAGACGGGGACAGCCCAAGAGACCCAGTACTTC
>.|TRBV28|13|TRBJ1-5|.
CASSLVRDQPQHF
TGTGCCAGCAGTTTAGTGAGAGATCAGCCCCAGCATTTT
>.|TRBV6-5|16|TRBJ2-5|.
CASSSSAGGSLATQYF
TGTGCCAGCAGTTCCTCGGCCGGCGGGTCCCTTGCGACCCAGTACTTC
>.|TRBV19|12|TRBJ2-1|.
CASTSVDNEQFF
TGTGCCAGTACGTCGGTAGACAATGAGCAGTTCTTC
>once|TRBV27|13|TRBJ2-2|.
CASRQGITGELFF
TGTGCCAGCAGGCAGGGGATCACCGGGGAGCTGTTTTTT
>.|TRBV2|16|TRBJ2-7|.
CASSEAGGQSSYEQYF
TGTGCCAGCAGTGAAGCGGGGGGTCAGTCGAGCTACGAGCAGTACTTC
>few|TRBV10-3|15|TRBJ1-3|.
CAITVDGSSGNTIYF
TGTGCCATCACCGTGGACGGGAGCTCTGGAAACACCATATATTTT
>.|TRBV7-2|16|TRBJ2-2|TRBD2
CASSLLAGVITGELFF
TGTGCCAGCAGCTTGCTAGCGGGGGTGATCACCGGGGAGCTGTTTTTT
>.|TRBV7-2|16|TRBJ2-3|TRBD2
CASSPFSAGVPDTQYF
TGTGCCAGCAGCCCGTTTTCAGCGGGAGTGCCAGATACGCAGTATTTT
>.|TRBV9|15|TRBJ1-2|.
CASSVEDSRLGGYTF
TGTGCCAGCAGCGTAGAGGACAGCCGCCTGGGTGGCTACACCTTC
>.|TRBV6-1|17|TRBJ2-3|TRBD2
CASSESFTSGYTDTQYF
TGTGCCAGCAGTGAAAGCTTTACTAGCGGTTACACAGATACGCAGTATTTT
>.|TRBV27|18|TRBJ2-1|TRBD2
CASSLSIIAGGPDNEQFF
TGTGCCAGCAGTTTATCTATTATAGCGGGGGGGCCAGACAATGAGCAGTTCTTC
>.|TRBV5-1|15|TRBJ2-5|TRBD2
CASSLALAGKETQYF
TGCGCCAGCAGCTTGGCACTAGCGGGAAAAGAGACCCAGTACTTC
>.|TRBV19|13|TRBJ2-2|.
CASSMGSPGELFF
TGTGCCAGTAGTATGGGCAGCCCCGGGGAGCTGTTTTTT
>.|TRBV28|11|TRBJ2-1|TRBD1
CASSPGTGHFF
TGTGCCAGCAGCCCCGGGACAGGCCACTTCTTC
>few|TRBV7-9|11|TRBJ2-7|.
CASSLYGEQYF
TGTGCCAGCAGCTTATACGGCGAGCAGTACTTC
>.|TRBV6-6|13|TRBJ2-2|.
CASVWGDAGELFF
TGTGCCAGCGTTTGGGGGGACGCCGGGGAGCTGTTTTTT
>.|TRBV5-1|19|TRBJ2-6|TRBD1
CASSPQGQGSLSGANVLTF
TGCGCCAGCAGCCCACAGGGACAGGGGTCTCTCTCTGGGGCCAACGTCCTGACTTTC
>.|TRBV4-2|14|TRBJ1-4|TRBD1
CASSTGGSNEKLFF
TGTGCCAGCAGTACAGGGGGCAGTAATGAAAAACTGTTTTTT
>.|TRBV28|15|TRBJ2-7|.
CASSWIRDSQLKVDF
TGTGCCAGCAGTTGGATCCGGGACTCGCAGCTTAAAGTGGACTTC
>.|TRBV5-4|17|TRBJ2-1|.
CASSLDYDRITYNEQFF
TGCGCCAGCAGCTTGGACTACGACAGAATAACCTACAATGAGCAGTTCTTC
>.|TRBV6-1|15|TRBJ1-5|TRBD1
CASRDRVWGNQPQHF
TGTGCCAGCAGGGACAGGGTCTGGGGCAATCAGCCCCAGCATTTT
>.|TRBV29-1|15|TRBJ2-1|TRBD2
CSVEGTSGRTVEQFF
TGCAGCGTTGAGGGGACTAGCGGGAGGACGGTTGAGCAGTTCTTC
>.|TRBV7-3|14|TRBJ2-2|TRBD2
CASSLTSYTGELFF
TGTGCCAGCAGCCTGACTAGCTACACCGGGGAGCTGTTTTTT
>once|TRBV2|13|TRBJ2-5|TRBD2
CASSVGGGAIQYF
TGTGCCAGCAGTGTAGGCGGGGGGGCGATCCAGTACTTC
>.|TRBV5-4|10|TRBJ2-3|.
CDTEADTQYF
TGTGACACCGAAGCGGATACGCAGTATTTT
>.|TRBV13|15|TRBJ2-7|.
CASSHGQTPSYEQYF
TGTGCCAGCAGCCACGGACAGACGCCATCCTACGAGCAGTACTTC
>.|TRBV7-6|13|TRBJ1-1|.
CASSQLTDTEAFF
TGTGCCAGCAGCCAACTGACTGACACTGAAGCTTTCTTT
>.|TRBV28|14|TRBJ1-2|.
CASSLTQGLYGYTF
TGTGCCAGCAGTTTGACTCAGGGATTATATGGCTACACCTTC
>.|TRBV7-6|15|TRBJ2-2|.
CASSLAWAPTGELFF
TGTGCCAGCAGCTTAGCGTGGGCACCCACCGGGGAGCTGTTTTTT
>.|TRBV9|14|TRBJ1-1|.
CASSVDNPNGEAFF
TGTGCCAGCAGCGTTGACAACCCCAATGGCGAAGCTTTCTTT
>.|TRBV7-9|15|TRBJ2-2|TRBD1
CASSLDRGGTGELFF
TGTGCCAGCAGCCTGGACAGGGGGGGCACCGGGGAGCTGTTTTTT
>.|TRBV7-2|17|TRBJ1-4|.
CASSLEVIGRGDEKLFF
TGTGCCAGCAGCTTAGAGGTGATAGGACGGGGGGATGAAAAACTGTTTTTT
>.|TRBV7-6|15|TRBJ1-4|.
CASSRTAGVGEKLFF
TGTGCCAGCAGCCGAACGGCCGGGGTAGGAGAAAAACTGTTTTTT
>.|TRBV28|13|TRBJ2-3|.
CASSLIFTDTQYF
TGTGCCAGCAGTTTAATATTCACAGATACGCAGTATTTT
>.|TRBV7-6|15|TRBJ1-1|.
CASSKGVYSATEAFF
TGTGCCAGCAGCAAGGGGGTCTACTCGGCCACTGAAGCTTTCTTT
>.|TRBV28|15|TRBJ2-7|TRBD1
CASSLLGTGAYEQYF
TGTGCCAGCAGTTTATTGGGGACAGGGGCCTACGAGCAGTACTTC
>once|TRBV6-6|11|TRBJ2-1|.
CASSLSNEQFF
TGTGCCAGCTCCCTTAGCAATGAGCAGTTCTTC
>.|TRBV27|15|TRBJ1-6|.
CASSLSSGGNSPLHF
TGTGCCAGCAGTTTATCATCGGGTGGTAATTCACCCCTCCACTTT
>.|TRBV29-1|14|TRBJ2-7|.
CSVELHPSSYEQYF
TGCAGCGTTGAGTTACATCCCAGCTCCTACGAGCAGTACTTC
>.|TRBV29-1|15|TRBJ2-1|TRBD2
CSVPPEGLAVNEQFF
TGCAGCGTTCCCCCAGAGGGACTAGCGGTTAATGAGCAGTTCTTC
>.|TRBV9|14|TRBJ1-2|TRBD1
CASSGQGDNYGYTF
TGTGCCAGCAGCGGACAGGGCGATAACTATGGCTACACCTTC
>.|TRBV6-5|12|TRBJ2-7|TRBD1
CASRGQGDEQYF
TGTGCCAGCAGAGGACAGGGGGACGAGCAGTACTTC
>.|TRBV14|19|TRBJ2-7|.
CASSQRWMTEQGSSYEQYF
TGTGCCAGCAGCCAACGATGGATGACCGAGCAGGGGAGCTCCTACGAGCAGTACTTC
>.|TRBV27|14|TRBJ1-1|TRBD1
CASSRQGVNTEAFF
TGTGCCAGCAGTCGACAGGGAGTGAACACTGAAGCTTTCTTT
>.|TRBV20-1|11|TRBJ2-7|TRBD1
CSVGQGYEQYF
TGCAGTGTGGGACAGGGTTACGAGCAGTACTTC
>.|TRBV6-5|16|TRBJ1-1|TRBD1
CASSYSPGTGITEAFF
TGTGCCAGCAGTTATTCTCCCGGGACAGGGATCACTGAAGCTTTCTTT
>.|TRBV28|14|TRBJ2-1|TRBD2
CASKLAGDYNEQFF
TGTGCCAGCAAGCTAGCGGGAGATTACAATGAGCAGTTCTTC
>few|TRBV9|16|TRBJ2-5|.
CASSGLLDSAQETQYF
TGTGCCAGCAGCGGCTTACTAGATTCGGCCCAAGAGACCCAGTACTTC
>.|TRBV5-1|17|TRBJ2-3|.
CASSLPPVQLTSDTQYF
TGCGCCAGCAGCCTTCCGCCCGTCCAGTTAACATCAGATACGCAGTATTTT
>.|TRBV19|15|TRBJ1-1|TRBD1
CASSRDRVPLVFAFF
TGTGCCAGTAGTAGGGACAGGGTCCCCCTTGTGTTCGCTTTCTTT
>.|TRBV27|15|TRBJ2-3|.
CASSPTGQIPDTQYF
TGTGCCAGCAGCCCTACCGGACAGATACCAGATACGCAGTATTTT
>.|TRBV19|13|TRBJ2-3|.
CASSFSGPDTQYF
TGTGCCAGTAGTTTCTCCGGTCCAGATACGCAGTATTTT
>once|TRBV5-6|15|TRBJ2-1|TRBD1
CASSLARGLINEQFF
TGTGCCAGCAGCTTGGCCAGGGGGCTCATTAATGAGCAGTTCTTC
>.|TRBV7-3|18|TRBJ2-1|TRBD1
CASSLTGQGTYRYNEQFF
TGTGCCAGCAGCTTAACAGGACAGGGGACGTACAGGTACAATGAGCAGTTCTTC
>.|TRBV28|13|TRBJ1-1|.
CASSFGYGGEAFF
TGTGCCAGCAGTTTCGGGTACGGGGGTGAAGCTTTCTTT
>.|TRBV4-2|14|TRBJ2-7|TRBD1
CASSPQGAADEQYF
TGTGCCAGCAGCCCACAGGGGGCAGCCGACGAGCAGTACTTC
>.|TRBV7-2|14|TRBJ2-7|TRBD1
CASSSRQGAFEQYF
TGTGCCAGCAGCTCCCGACAGGGGGCGTTCGAGCAGTACTTC
>.|TRBV29-1|11|TRBJ1-2|TRBD1
CSVVTGFGYTF
TGCAGCGTTGTGACAGGGTTCGGCTACACCTTC
>.|TRBV5-4|13|TRBJ2-7|.
CASSHGGGYEQYF
TGTGCCAGCAGCCATGGAGGCGGCTACGAGCAGTACTTC